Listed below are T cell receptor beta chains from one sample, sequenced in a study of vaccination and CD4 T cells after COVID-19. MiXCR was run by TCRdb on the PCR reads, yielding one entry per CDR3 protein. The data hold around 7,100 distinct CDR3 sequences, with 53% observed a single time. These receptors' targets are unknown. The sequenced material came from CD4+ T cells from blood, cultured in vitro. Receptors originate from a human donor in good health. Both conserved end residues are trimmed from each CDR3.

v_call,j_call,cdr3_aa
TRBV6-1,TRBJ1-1,ASTSPVNTEAF
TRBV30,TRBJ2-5,TFRRWGRETQY
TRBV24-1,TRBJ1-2,ATQGGSDYGYT
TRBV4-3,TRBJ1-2,ASSQDTGGDYYT
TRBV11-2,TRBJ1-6,ASSLVSGWPNSPLH
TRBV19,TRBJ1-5,ASMGPGQQPQH
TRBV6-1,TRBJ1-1,ASSAEPGPTNTEAF
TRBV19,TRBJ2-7,ASSKYQASSYEQY
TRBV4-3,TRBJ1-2,ASSQEVGVVYGYT
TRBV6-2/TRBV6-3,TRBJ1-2,ASSSGQTLNYGYT
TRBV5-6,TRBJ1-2,ASSPGTGGFYGYT
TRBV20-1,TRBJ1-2,SAEAGTANYGYT
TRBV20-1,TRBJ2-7,SARTSGTYEQY
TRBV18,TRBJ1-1,ASSPPSQGAVGSEAF
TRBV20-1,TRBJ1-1,SARDQDSTEAF
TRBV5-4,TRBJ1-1,ASSLWTGGAF
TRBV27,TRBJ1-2,ASILRMGAGYGYT
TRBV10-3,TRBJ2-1,AIRPTGEDEQF
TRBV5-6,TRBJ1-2,ASSPGVVYGYT
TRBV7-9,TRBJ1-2,AKTPVGTGSGYT
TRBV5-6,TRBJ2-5,ASRQKPGDGEETQY
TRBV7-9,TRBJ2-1,ASIKQGTVNEQF
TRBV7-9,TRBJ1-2,ASSTAGFGYGYT
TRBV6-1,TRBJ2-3,ASSARPELAEGVGDTQY
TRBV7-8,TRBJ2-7,ASSFDYEQY
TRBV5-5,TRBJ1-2,ASSLGTGVAYGYT
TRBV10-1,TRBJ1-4,ASSRDIRDEKLF
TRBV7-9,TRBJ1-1,ASSSPFGAMTEAF
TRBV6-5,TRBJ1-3,ASSYSNRGTSGNTIY
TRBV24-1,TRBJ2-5,ATSEGSGREEETQY
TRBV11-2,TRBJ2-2,ASSLEGSTGELF
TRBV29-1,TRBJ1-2,SVEDSTGPYGYT
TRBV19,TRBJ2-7,ASSMAGQGTYEQY
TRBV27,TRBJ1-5,ASSLSRYSNQPQH
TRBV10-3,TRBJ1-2,AISESAGHSNT
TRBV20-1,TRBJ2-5,SARDGRDSQETQY
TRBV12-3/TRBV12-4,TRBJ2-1,ASSAGRGINNEQF
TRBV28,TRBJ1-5,ASRTGGDNQPQH
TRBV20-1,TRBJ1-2,SARVRTDGYT
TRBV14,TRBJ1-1,ASSQDPWKTTEAF
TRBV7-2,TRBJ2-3,ASSPGQASDTQY
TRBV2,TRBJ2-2,ASGNRGLNTGELF
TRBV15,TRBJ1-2,ATSRNKGSGDGYT
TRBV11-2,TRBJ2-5,ASSKLAGGWETQY
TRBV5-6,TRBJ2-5,ASSLAQGRRSGTQY
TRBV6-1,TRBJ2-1,ASSTGLEHEQF
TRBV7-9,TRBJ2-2,ASSLVLGTGELF
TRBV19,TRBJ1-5,ASTATGEGGPQH
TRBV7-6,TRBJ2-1,ASSYDPSGELQF
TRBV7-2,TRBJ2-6,ASSPRLSSGANVLT
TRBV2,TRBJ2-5,ASSQGQGRQETQY
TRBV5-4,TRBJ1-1,ASSLETADTEAF